These 27 T cell receptor beta chains were sequenced from one sample in a study of Graves' ophthalmopathy and Graves' hyperthyroidism. Using RNA transcripts, the TCR beta CDR3 regions were amplified. The workflow started with a first-round RT-PCR run with HTBI primers and then moved on to a second-round multiplex PCR. TCRdb itself ran the multiplex PCR reads through MiXCR, one entry per CDR3 protein. The sample shows around 1.1 million distinct CDR3 sequences, less than 45% of them seen only once. The sample comprised peripheral blood or thyroid tissue (not recorded which). The origin of the receptors is an adult man with Graves' hyperthyroidism.

V is TRBV7-9 and J is TRBJ1-5; TRBD1 is a possible D gene (5 bases). CDR1 SEHNR and CDR2 FQNEAQ come from the germline V gene (reference sequence). The CDR3 has 15 amino acids. V was trimmed by 6 bases and J by 2 bases, leaving 14 bases between them. Here the CDR3 reads CASSSAGIGNQPQHF. CDR3 nucleotide sequence: TGTGCCAGCAGTTCCGCAGGGATAGGCAATCAGCCCCAGCATTTT.

This clonotype was found a few times. The V and J genes are TRBV6-6 and TRBJ1-1; D may be TRBD1 (5 bases). V gave up 5 bases and J gave up 4 bases, with 20 bases separating them. Looked up from germline, CDR1 is MNHNY and CDR2 is SVGAGI (reference sequence). The CDR3 totals 16 residues. Here the CDR3 reads CASSQSLGGRGTEAFF. CDR3 coding DNA: TGTGCCAGCAGTCAATCCTTGGGGGGAAGGGGCACTGAAGCTTTCTTT.

This clonotype has a handful of counts. The V call is TRBV6-6, the J call TRBJ2-7; D is ambiguous. Germline CDR1 is MNHNY and CDR2 is SVGAGI (reference sequence). The CDR3 covers 14 residues. V lost 2 bases and J 0 bases, leaving 8 bases between the germline ends. The CDR3 loop reads CASSYSFPSYEQYF. The CDR3, as DNA: TGTGCCAGCAGTTACAGTTTCCCCTCCTACGAGCAGTACTTC.

There are many counts of this clonotype. This chain links TRBV6-6 with TRBJ1-2, with D hard to call. V dropped 5 bases and J dropped 5 bases, with 15 bases sitting between them. Germline CDR1 MNHNY, CDR2 SVGAGI (reference sequence). This CDR3 is 14 amino acids long. CDR3 nucleotide sequence: TGTGCCAGCAGTACGTCCTCGGACTCTTATGGCTACACCTTC. Translating it yields CASSTSSDSYGYTF.

The chain links TRBV5-1 to TRBJ2-7; D perhaps matches TRBD1 (5 bases). CDR1 and CDR2 (germline): SGHRS, YFSETQ. With 5 bases removed from V and 4 bases from J, the gap between germline ends came to 16 bases. The CDR3 spans 14 residues. CDR3 coding DNA: TGCGCCAGCAGAAGACAGATTTCTTCATACGAGCAGTACTTC. Translating it yields CASRRQISSYEQYF.

The J gene is TRBJ1-4, the V gene TRBV5-6, with D unresolved. With 4 bases removed from V and 5 bases from J, the gap between germline ends came to 9 bases. From germline, CDR1 is SGHDT and CDR2 YYEEEE. The CDR3 loop spans 13 amino acids. This CDR3 reads CASSGRANEKLFF. For the CDR3, the DNA is TGTGCCAGCAGCGGAAGAGCAAATGAAAAACTGTTTTTT.

V usage is TRBV29-1 and J usage is TRBJ2-6, with D possibly matching TRBD2 (6 bases). The CDR3 runs to 11 residues. Germline lookup yields CDR1 SQVTM and CDR2 ANQGSEA. V lost 4 bases and J lost 13, with 11 bases in between. CDR3: CSVVRDSVLTF. CDR3 in DNA: TGCAGCGTTGTTAGGGACTCTGTCCTGACTTTC.

CDR3 sequence reads: CSAGEGEQYF. The CDR3 nucleotides read TGCAGCGCAGGGGAAGGCGAGCAGTACTTC. J is TRBJ2-7 and V is TRBV29-1, with a weak D call TRBD1 (6 bases). CDR3 length: 10 residues. Trimming pared 7 bases from V and 6 bases from J, leaving 10 bases between. The germline CDR1 and CDR2 sequences are SQVTM and ANQGSEA.

Ten or more counts support this clonotype. V gene TRBV7-9 combines with J gene TRBJ2-6; a weak D match, TRBD1 (6 bases). The CDR3 covers 15 residues. V gave up 4 bases and J gave up 5 bases, with 12 bases separating them. The germline gives CDR1 SEHNR, CDR2 FQNEAQ (reference sequence). Written as DNA, the CDR3 is TGTGCCAGCAGCTCCGGACAGCCTAGGGCCAACGTCCTGACTTTC. Protein: CASSSGQPRANVLTF.

This clonotype was seen repeatedly, ten times or more. The rearrangement uses TRBV10-3 and TRBJ2-5, with 10 positions matching TRBD1. The CDR3 totals 16 residues. The V gene's germline CDR1 is ENHRY and CDR2 SYGVKD. J was trimmed by 1 base and V by 0 bases; bases with no gene match: 2. CDR3 residues: CAISESWTGGQETQYF. The CDR3, as DNA: TGTGCCATCAGTGAGTCGTGGACAGGGGGCCAAGAGACCCAGTACTTC.

This clonotype was seen more than once but under ten times. V and J are TRBV7-9 and TRBJ1-1; the D gene is possibly TRBD1 (5 bases). The ends were cut back, 5 bases at V and 3 bases at J, with 10 bases in the middle. Germline CDR1 SEHNR, CDR2 FQNEAQ (reference sequence). This CDR3 spans 13 amino acids. The CDR3 spells CASSLIGDTEAFF. CDR3 in DNA: TGTGCCAGCAGCCTTATAGGGGACACTGAAGCTTTCTTT.

The rearrangement uses TRBV25-1 and TRBJ2-7, with D tentatively TRBD1 (6 bases). Germline CDR1 reads MGHDK; CDR2 reads SYGVNS. The CDR3 totals 14 residues. V dropped 7 bases and J dropped 0 bases, with 13 bases sitting between them. The CDR3 sequence: CASIGRGLSYEQYF. The CDR3 region has the DNA TGTGCCAGCATAGGCAGGGGCCTCTCCTACGAGCAGTACTTC.

Turning to this clonotype: This sequence may be a read error, since a much larger clone differs from it by one base. The chain uses TRBV10-3 and TRBJ2-7, with D perhaps TRBD1 or TRBD2 (6 bases each). The CDR3 runs to 16 residues. The germline V and J ends were trimmed by 3 bases and 6 bases, with 21 bases remaining between them. The germline CDR1 and CDR2 sequences are ENHRY and SYGVKD. CDR3 loop: CAISEPGGQRPAEQYF. The CDR3 bases are TGTGCCATCAGTGAACCCGGGGGCCAACGGCCTGCCGAGCAGTACTTC.

This sequence joins TRBV11-1 and TRBJ1-2; the D is unclear. The germline CDR1 and CDR2 sequences are SGHAT and FQDESV (reference sequence). Trimming shortened V by 5 bases and J by 4 bases, and 14 bases separated the two germline ends. This CDR3 has 14 amino acids. The CDR3: CASSVPRESYGYTF. CDR3 coding DNA: TGTGCCAGCAGCGTCCCGAGGGAGTCCTATGGCTACACCTTC.

This clonotype was observed a handful of times. The J gene is TRBJ1-4, the V gene TRBV4-1, with D tentatively TRBD1 (5 bases). The length of the CDR3 is 16 residues. Germline V gives CDR1 MGHRA, CDR2 YSYEKL. Trimming stripped 0 bases from V and 4 bases from J, with 12 bases between. This CDR3 reads CASSQEPGVFNEKLFF. CDR3 nucleotide sequence: TGCGCCAGCAGCCAAGAACCGGGGGTCTTTAATGAAAAACTGTTTTTT.

The chain couples TRBV10-3 to TRBJ2-5; TRBD1 matches 12 bases. Germline V gene lookup returns CDR1 ENHRY and CDR2 SYGVKD. V lost 10 bases and J lost 13; bases outside the gene matches: 22. The length of the CDR3 is 16 residues. The CDR3 here is CASSPLFGTGGSSWYF. The DNA of the CDR3 is TGTGCCAGCAGCCCTCTGTTCGGGACAGGGGGCTCGAGTTGGTACTTC.

This clonotype showed up many times. This rearrangement joins TRBV14 to TRBJ1-1; D is possibly TRBD1 (6 bases). Germline V gene lookup returns CDR1 SGHDN and CDR2 FVKESK. The V end was cut by 0 bases, the J end by 6 bases, with 20 bases between. The CDR3 loop spans 17 amino acids. The chain's CDR3 is CASSQDDRRVVFAEAFF. CDR3 nucleotide sequence: TGTGCCAGCAGCCAAGACGACAGGAGGGTGGTCTTTGCTGAAGCTTTCTTT.

The rearrangement joins TRBV5-5 to TRBJ2-5; D is unclear. CDR1 is SGHKS, CDR2 YYEKEE, per germline (reference sequence). V lost 7 bases to trimming and J lost 2 bases, with 9 bases between them. The CDR3 runs 12 residues. The CDR3 nucleotides read TGTGCCAGCTTCCAAAGACAAGAGACCCAGTACTTC. Translating it yields CASFQRQETQYF.

The chain uses TRBV28 and TRBJ2-5; tentatively, D is TRBD2 (6 bases). CDR1 MDHEN and CDR2 SYDVKM come from the germline V gene. This CDR3 region has 16 residues. V dropped 6 bases and J dropped 5 bases, with 22 bases sitting between them. CDR3 protein: CASSPRRGGDGETQYF. The CDR3, as DNA: TGTGCCAGCAGCCCCCGGCGTGGAGGGGATGGGGAGACCCAGTACTTC.

J is TRBJ1-2 and V is TRBV5-1; 9 bases are a match to TRBD1. CDR3 length equals 16 residues. Per germline, CDR1 SGHRS and CDR2 YFSETQ. With V trimmed by 6 bases and J by 2 bases, 11 bases remained unmatched. In DNA form, the CDR3 reads TGCGCCAGCACCAATACCGGGACAGGGAGGAACTATGGCTACACCTTC. Its translation: CASTNTGTGRNYGYTF.

With respect to this clonotype: The junction departs from germline at one end; a sequencing error may be responsible. This chain uses TRBV7-6 with TRBJ2-7; D is perhaps TRBD1 or TRBD2 (6 bases each). The germline V gene encodes CDR1 SGHVS and CDR2 FNYEAQ. The CDR3 consists of 15 residues. This CDR3 reads CASSLAGGNTGELYF. The CDR3 coding sequence is TGTGCCAGCAGCTTAGCAGGGGGGAACACCGGGGAGCTGTACTTC.

Comment on this clonotype: A read error is possible here, since a much larger clone lies one base away. This chain uses TRBV5-6 with TRBJ1-2; no firm D call. CDR3 length: 15 residues. From germline, CDR1 is SGHDT and CDR2 YYEEEE. In DNA, the CDR3 is TGTGCCATCAGCTCGGAGGGAACTACTAACTATGGCTACACCTTC. Translating gives CAISSEGTTNYGYTF.

The gene calls are TRBV27 and TRBJ1-2; D unclear. V was pared by 6 bases and J by 8 bases, with 13 bases between. The CDR3 is 12 residues long. From germline, CDR1 is MNHEY and CDR2 SMNVEV (reference sequence). CDR3 nucleotide sequence: TGTGCCAGCAGGCGCGAGGGTAGGGGCTACACCTTC. Its translation: CASRREGRGYTF.

In this sample, this clonotype turned up many times. The chain carries TRBV20-1 and TRBJ2-5, with D uncertain. Germline V CDR1 and CDR2: DFQATT, SNEGSKA (reference sequence). The V and J ends lost 6 bases and 1 base respectively, with 12 bases between them. There are 13 residues in the CDR3. The CDR3 loop reads CSALENSQETQYF. The DNA for the CDR3 is TGCAGTGCCCTAGAGAACAGCCAAGAGACCCAGTACTTC.

The table lists this clonotype with many counts. This chain uses TRBV7-3 with TRBJ2-5; 8 bases fit TRBD1. The germline V gene encodes CDR1 SGHTA and CDR2 FQGTGA. CDR3 length: 16 residues. Germline trimming cut 2 bases from V and 6 bases from J; bases unmatched to any gene: 11. The CDR3 nucleotides are TGTGCCAGCAGCTTAGCTGGGACAGGTAGCACGAAGACCCAGTACTTC. Amino acid sequence: CASSLAGTGSTKTQYF.

This clonotype turned up a few times. This CDR3 reads CASSARVGTVNGETQYF. CDR3 nucleotides: TGTGCCAGCAGCGCGAGAGTTGGGACAGTAAATGGAGAGACCCAGTACTTC. The chain combines TRBV9 with TRBJ2-5; TRBD1 aligns across 7 bases. Trimming removed 3 bases from V and 4 bases from J; junction bases left unmatched: 15. The germline gives CDR1 SGDLS, CDR2 YYNGEE. The length of the CDR3 is 17 residues.

On this clonotype itself: This may stem from a read error, because a much larger clone lies one nucleotide away. This rearrangement joins TRBV14 to TRBJ1-1, with no clear D. Germline V gene data show CDR1 as SGHDN and CDR2 as FVKESK. The CDR3 spans 13 residues. The CDR3 loop is CDSRFGINTEAFF. CDR3 DNA sequence: TGTGACAGCAGATTCGGAATAAACACTGAAGCTTTCTTT.